One and the same sample provided the 11 T cell receptor beta chains below, sequenced in a study of T cell repertoires in cytomegalovirus infection (dated by TCRdb to the late 2010s). For sequencing, an Illumina HiSeq 1500 was employed. TCRdb redid the processing of the public reads, applying fastp at Q25 and MiXCR, and retained in-frame beta chains. Entries that share a CDR3 protein sequence are merged under the most common genes and DNA. This sample holds approximately 170,000 distinct CDR3 sequences; 17% were observed only once. Roughly a sixth of the sample comes from the top ten. Source material: CD8+ T cells from PBMCs. The receptors stem from a human donor in good health (CMV status not recorded). Some clones in this sample may be carry-over from other donors' samples.

V is TRBV6-2 or TRBV6-3 and J is TRBJ1-1; TRBD1 is a possible D gene (5 bases). Germline CDR1 MNHEY, CDR2 SVGEGT. There are 12 residues in the CDR3. V lost 4 bases to trimming and J lost 8 bases, with 11 bases between them. The CDR3 protein is CASSWGRPEAFF. CDR3 DNA sequence: TGTGCCAGCAGTTGGGGACGGCCAGAAGCTTTCTTT.

The CDR3: CASSPGVGYNEQFF. CDR3 DNA sequence: TGTGCCAGCAGTCCCGGGGTGGGTTACAATGAGCAGTTCTTC. The chain has TRBV27 and TRBJ2-1, with D perhaps matching TRBD2 (5 bases). CDR3 length: 14 amino acids. Per germline, CDR1 MNHEY and CDR2 SMNVEV (reference sequence). With 5 bases removed from V and 4 bases from J, the gap between germline ends came to 12 bases.

J is TRBJ2-1 and V is TRBV28; weak D call: TRBD2 (6 bases). Trimming cost V 6 bases and J 7 bases, with 19 bases left between them. CDR1 MDHEN and CDR2 SYDVKM come from the germline V gene. The CDR3 loop spans 15 amino acids. For the CDR3, the DNA is TGTGCCAGCAGCACAAGACTAGGTGGGCGAAATGAGCAGTTCTTC. Translating it yields CASSTRLGGRNEQFF.

The chain is built from TRBV14 and TRBJ2-1; weak D call: TRBD1 (6 bases). Trimming shortened V by 4 bases and J by 7 bases, and 14 bases separated the two germline ends. This CDR3 has 14 residues. CDR1 SGHDN and CDR2 FVKESK come from the germline V gene. The CDR3 region has the DNA TGTGCCAGCAGCCGAGGGGGACCCCTTAATGAGCAGTTCTTC. It encodes CASSRGGPLNEQFF.

This clonotype was detected only a few times. Here the CDR3 DNA reads TGTGCCAGCAGCTTAGCGCTTTTGGACCGAAACTATGGCTACACCTTC. This sequence encodes CASSLALLDRNYGYTF. This chain connects TRBV7-9 to TRBJ1-2; D is undetermined. The V gene lost 0 bases and the J gene lost 2 bases, with 13 bases spanning the gap. The germline V gene encodes CDR1 SEHNR and CDR2 FQNEAQ (reference sequence). CDR3 length equals 16 residues.

This clonotype was counted a few times. J is TRBJ2-7 and V is TRBV7-9; the D gene is possibly TRBD1 (6 bases). Germline loops: CDR1 SEHNR, CDR2 FQNEAQ (reference sequence). V lost 5 bases and J 5 bases, leaving 19 bases between the germline ends. This CDR3 has 15 amino acids. CDR3 loop: CASSPSGQGKDEQYF. CDR3 DNA sequence: TGTGCCAGCAGCCCATCCGGGCAGGGGAAGGACGAGCAGTACTTC.

In this sample, this clonotype turned up many times. J is TRBJ2-2 and V is TRBV20-1, with D perhaps matching TRBD2 (6 bases). The V and J ends lost 0 bases and 4 bases respectively, with 15 bases between them. CDR1 is DFQATT and CDR2 is SNEGSKA in the germline V gene (reference sequence). The CDR3 is made up of 16 amino acids. CDR3 sequence (DNA): TGCAGTGCTAGAGATTGGGGGGACGGGGGCACCGGGGAGCTGTTTTTT. The encoded protein is CSARDWGDGGTGELFF.

This clonotype was seen only a few times. The genes are TRBV28 and TRBJ2-7, with TRBD1 matching over 7 bases. J lost 1 base, V lost 6 bases, and 9 bases had no gene match. Germline CDR1 MDHEN, CDR2 SYDVKM. CDR3 length: 15 amino acids. This CDR3 is CASRGLTGYSYEQYF. The CDR3 DNA follows: TGTGCCAGCAGGGGTCTGACAGGGTATTCCTACGAGCAGTACTTC.

Remarks on this clonotype: The junction differs from germline at one of its ends, possibly a read error. V and J are TRBV7-8 and TRBJ2-1, with 10 nucleotides matching TRBD2. This CDR3 has 18 residues. CDR1 is SGHVS, CDR2 FQNEAQ, per germline. For the CDR3, the DNA is TGTGTCAGCAGCTTAGCGAAAGCTAGCGGGGGTTACTACAATGAGCAGTTCTTC. It yields the protein CVSSLAKASGGYYNEQFF. The complete variable domain, with remaining parts taken from reference TRBV7-8 and TRBJ2-1, reads GAGVSQSPRYKVAKRGQDVALRCDPISGHVSLFWYQQALGQGPEFLTYFQNEAQLDKSGLPSDRFFAERPEGSVSTLKIQRTQQEDSAVYLCVSSLAKASGGYYNEQFFGPGTRLTVL.

J is TRBJ2-1 and V is TRBV6-8; D gene uncertain. The CDR3 extends over 15 amino acids. Germline V gene data show CDR1 as MNHGY and CDR2 as SAAAGT. Trimming took off 2 bases at V and 4 bases at J, with 12 bases between the two ends. CDR3 region: CASSYEVEPYNEQFF. CDR3 nucleotide sequence: TGTGCCAGCAGTTACGAAGTTGAGCCGTACAATGAGCAGTTCTTC.

The CDR3 here is CASSLNFLPDNEQFF. CDR3 nucleotides: TGTGCCAGCAGCTTAAATTTCCTGCCCGACAATGAGCAGTTCTTC. The rearrangement joins TRBV7-6 to TRBJ2-1; no firm D call. The length of the CDR3 is 15 residues. Germline values: CDR1 SGHVS, CDR2 FNYEAQ. Trimming removed 2 bases at V and 5 bases at J, with 13 bases between.